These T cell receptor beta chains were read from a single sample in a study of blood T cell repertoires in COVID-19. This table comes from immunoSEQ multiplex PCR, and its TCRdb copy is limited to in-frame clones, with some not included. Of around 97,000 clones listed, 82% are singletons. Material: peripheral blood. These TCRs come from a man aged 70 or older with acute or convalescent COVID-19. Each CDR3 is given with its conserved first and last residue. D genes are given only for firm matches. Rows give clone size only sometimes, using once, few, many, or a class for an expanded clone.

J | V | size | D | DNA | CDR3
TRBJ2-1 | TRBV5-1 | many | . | TGCGCCAGCAGCTTGGCCGAGGACAGACACAATGAGCAGTTCTTC | CASSLAEDRHNEQFF
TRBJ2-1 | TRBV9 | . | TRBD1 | TGTGCCAGCAGCGTAGAGGGGGCGCGTATCCCCTACAATGAGCAGTTCTTC | CASSVEGARIPYNEQFF
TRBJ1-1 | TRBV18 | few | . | TGTGCCAGCTCACCAAATCTTAGGTCCTCGGGGACTGAAGCTTTCTTT | CASSPNLRSSGTEAFF
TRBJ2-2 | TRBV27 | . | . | TGTGCCAGCACCTCGTTCGGGACCGGGGAGCTGTTTTTT | CASTSFGTGELFF
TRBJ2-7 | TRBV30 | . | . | TGTGCCTGGAGTGTGGGTGGCGGGGCCTACGAGCAGTACTTC | CAWSVGGGAYEQYF
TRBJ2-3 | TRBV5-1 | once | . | TGCGCCAGCAGCCCTGACCCGGTGGGGCGCACAGATACGCAGTATTTT | CASSPDPVGRTDTQYF
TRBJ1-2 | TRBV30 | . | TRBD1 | TGTGCCTTCAACAGGGGCAACTATGGCTACACCTTC | CAFNRGNYGYTF
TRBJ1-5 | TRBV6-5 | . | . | TGTGCCAGCAGTTATAAACAGGGTGGGAAGCCCCAGCATTTT | CASSYKQGGKPQHF
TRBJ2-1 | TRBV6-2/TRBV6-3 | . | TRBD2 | TGTGCCAGCAGTTTGAGACTAGCGGGAGGGCCCGGTGAGCAGTTCTTC | CASSLRLAGGPGEQFF
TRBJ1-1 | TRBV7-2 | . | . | TGTGCCAGCAGCCTCCGTTGGCCCCAGAACACTGAAGCTTTCTTT | CASSLRWPQNTEAFF
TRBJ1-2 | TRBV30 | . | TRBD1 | TGTGCCTGGCATTCTGGGACAGGGTACTATGGCTACACCTTC | CAWHSGTGYYGYTF
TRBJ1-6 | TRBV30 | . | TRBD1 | TGTGCCTGGAGGATGGGACAGTATCAGTCACCCCTCCACTTT | CAWRMGQYQSPLHF
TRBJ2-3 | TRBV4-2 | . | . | TGTGCCAGCAGCCCGAGGGCGGGAGATACGCAGTATTTT | CASSPRAGDTQYF
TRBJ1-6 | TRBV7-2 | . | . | TGTGCCAGCAGCGCGACAGGTGATAATTCACCCCTCCACTTT | CASSATGDNSPLHF
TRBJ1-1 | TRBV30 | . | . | TGTGCCTGGAGTGAACCAGGAACGGCTTTCTTT | CAWSEPGTAFF
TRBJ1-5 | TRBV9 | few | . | TGTGCCAGCAGCGTCGATGGGGGGGGAACCGGAGCGCCCCAGCATTTT | CASSVDGGGTGAPQHF
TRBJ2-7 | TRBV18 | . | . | TGTGCCAGCTCGACGGACAGCGGCGAGCAGTACTTC | CASSTDSGEQYF
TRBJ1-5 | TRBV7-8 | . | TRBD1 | TGTGCCAGCAGCTTAAACGGCCGTGGGAACAGGGGGAACAATCAGCCCCAGCATTTT | CASSLNGRGNRGNNQPQHF
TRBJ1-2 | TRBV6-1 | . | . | TGTGCCAGCAGTGAACCTGGCCTTAACTATGGCTACACCTTC | CASSEPGLNYGYTF
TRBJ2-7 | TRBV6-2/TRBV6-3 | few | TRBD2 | TGTGCCAGCAGTTCCGGGGGGACTAGTCAGTACGAGCAGTACTTC | CASSSGGTSQYEQYF
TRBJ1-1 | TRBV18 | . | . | TGTGCCAGCTCACCACTTCAGGAAGTTCTCAACACTGAAGCTTTCTTT | CASSPLQEVLNTEAFF
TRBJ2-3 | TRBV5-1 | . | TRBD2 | TGCGCCAGCAGCCAAGGGACTAGCGGGAGTCGAAGCACAGATACGCAGTATTTT | CASSQGTSGSRSTDTQYF
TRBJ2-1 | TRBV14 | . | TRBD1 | TGTGCCAGCAGCCCGAGACAGGGAAAGACGCCCTACAATGAGCAGTTCTTC | CASSPRQGKTPYNEQFF
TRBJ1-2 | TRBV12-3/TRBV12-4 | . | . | TGTGCCAGCAGTCCAACAGGGAACTATGGCTACACCTTC | CASSPTGNYGYTF
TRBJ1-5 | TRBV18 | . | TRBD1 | TGTGCCAGCTCTCGGGGACAGGGGGTGAATAGCAATCAGCCCCAGCATTTT | CASSRGQGVNSNQPQHF
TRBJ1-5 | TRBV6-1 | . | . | TGTGCCAGCAGTGAACGGGGGGGAAATCAGCCCCAGCATTTT | CASSERGGNQPQHF
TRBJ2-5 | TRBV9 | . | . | TGTGCCAGCAGCGTAGAGGGACATCGCCAAGAGACCCAGTACTTC | CASSVEGHRQETQYF
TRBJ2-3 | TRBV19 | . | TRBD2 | TGTGCCAGTAGTATTGTTGAACTAGCGGACGGGACAGATACGCAGTATTTT | CASSIVELADGTDTQYF
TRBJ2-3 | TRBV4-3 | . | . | TGCGCCAGCAGCCAAGATATAAGCACAGATACGCAGTATTTT | CASSQDISTDTQYF
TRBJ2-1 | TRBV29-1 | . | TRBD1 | TGCAGCGCTAGGACTGCTCCGGGACAGGGCGATGAGCAGTTCTTC | CSARTAPGQGDEQFF
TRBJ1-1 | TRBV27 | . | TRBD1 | TGTGCCAGCAGTAGAACCCTTAGACAGGGGGCGCCCACTGAAGCTTTCTTT | CASSRTLRQGAPTEAFF
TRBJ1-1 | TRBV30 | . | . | TGTGCCTGGAGTTGGTCAGTCATGAACACTGAAGCTTTCTTT | CAWSWSVMNTEAFF
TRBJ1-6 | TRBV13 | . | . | TGTGCCAGCAAGCAGGGGCCCTCCTATAATTCACCCCTCCACTTT | CASKQGPSYNSPLHF
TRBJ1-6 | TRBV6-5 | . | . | TGTGCCAGTGGGAGGGATTCACCCCTCCACTTT | CASGRDSPLHF
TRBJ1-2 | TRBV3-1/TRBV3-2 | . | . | TGTGCCAGCAGCCTCCAGGGAACCGGCGGCTACACCTTC | CASSLQGTGGYTF
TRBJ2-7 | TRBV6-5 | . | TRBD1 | TGTGCCAGCAGCCAGGACAGGGTCAACGAGCAGTACTTC | CASSQDRVNEQYF
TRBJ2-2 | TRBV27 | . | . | TGTGCCAGCAGTTTAGAGCGGGCGAACACCGGGGAGCTGTTTTTT | CASSLERANTGELFF
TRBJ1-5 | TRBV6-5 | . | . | TGTGCCAGCAAACCCAGGGGTGGCAATCAGCCCCAGCATTTT | CASKPRGGNQPQHF
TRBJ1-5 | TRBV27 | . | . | TGTGCCAGCAGTCTGGGGGGGCAACGTCAGCCCCAGCATTTT | CASSLGGQRQPQHF